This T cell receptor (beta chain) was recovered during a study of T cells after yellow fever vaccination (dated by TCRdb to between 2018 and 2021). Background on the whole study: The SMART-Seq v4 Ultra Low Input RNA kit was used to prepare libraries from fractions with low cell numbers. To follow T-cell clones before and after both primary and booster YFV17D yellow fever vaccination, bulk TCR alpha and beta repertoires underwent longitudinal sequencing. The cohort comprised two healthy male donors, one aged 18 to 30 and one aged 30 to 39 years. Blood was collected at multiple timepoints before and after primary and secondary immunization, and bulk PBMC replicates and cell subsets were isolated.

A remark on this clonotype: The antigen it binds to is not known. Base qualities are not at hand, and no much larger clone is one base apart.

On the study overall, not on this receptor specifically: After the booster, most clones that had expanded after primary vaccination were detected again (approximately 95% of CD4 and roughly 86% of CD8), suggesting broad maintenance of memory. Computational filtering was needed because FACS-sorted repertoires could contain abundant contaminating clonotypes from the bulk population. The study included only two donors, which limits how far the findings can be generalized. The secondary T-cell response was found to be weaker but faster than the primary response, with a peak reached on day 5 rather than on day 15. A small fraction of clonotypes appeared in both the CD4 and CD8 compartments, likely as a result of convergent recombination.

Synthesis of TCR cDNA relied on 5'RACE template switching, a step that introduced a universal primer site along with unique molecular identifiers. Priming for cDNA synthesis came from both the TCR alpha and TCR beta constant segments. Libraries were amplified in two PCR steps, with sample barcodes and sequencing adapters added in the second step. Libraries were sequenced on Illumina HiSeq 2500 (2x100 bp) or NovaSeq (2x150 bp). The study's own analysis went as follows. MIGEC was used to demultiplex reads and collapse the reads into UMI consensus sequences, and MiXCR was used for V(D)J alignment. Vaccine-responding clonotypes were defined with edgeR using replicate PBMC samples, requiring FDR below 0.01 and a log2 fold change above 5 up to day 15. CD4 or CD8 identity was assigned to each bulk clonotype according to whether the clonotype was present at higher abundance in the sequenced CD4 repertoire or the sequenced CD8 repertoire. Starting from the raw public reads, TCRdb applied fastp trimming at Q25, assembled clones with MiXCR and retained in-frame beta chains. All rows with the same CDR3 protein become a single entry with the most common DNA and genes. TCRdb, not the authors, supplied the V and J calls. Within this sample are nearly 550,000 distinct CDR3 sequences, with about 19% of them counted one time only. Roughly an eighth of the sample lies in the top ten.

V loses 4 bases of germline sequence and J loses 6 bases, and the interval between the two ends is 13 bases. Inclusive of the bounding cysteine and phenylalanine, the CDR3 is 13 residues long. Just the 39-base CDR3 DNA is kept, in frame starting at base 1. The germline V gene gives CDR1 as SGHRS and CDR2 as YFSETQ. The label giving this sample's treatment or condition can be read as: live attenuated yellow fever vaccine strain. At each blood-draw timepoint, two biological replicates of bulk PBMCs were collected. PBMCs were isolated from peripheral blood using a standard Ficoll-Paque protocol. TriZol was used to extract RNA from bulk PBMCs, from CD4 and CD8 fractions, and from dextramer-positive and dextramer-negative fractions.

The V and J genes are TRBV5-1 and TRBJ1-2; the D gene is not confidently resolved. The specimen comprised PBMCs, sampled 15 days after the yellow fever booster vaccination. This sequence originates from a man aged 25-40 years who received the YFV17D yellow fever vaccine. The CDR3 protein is CASSLSPSDGYTF. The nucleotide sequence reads TGCGCCAGCAGCCTGTCCCCCAGCGATGGCTACACCTTC.